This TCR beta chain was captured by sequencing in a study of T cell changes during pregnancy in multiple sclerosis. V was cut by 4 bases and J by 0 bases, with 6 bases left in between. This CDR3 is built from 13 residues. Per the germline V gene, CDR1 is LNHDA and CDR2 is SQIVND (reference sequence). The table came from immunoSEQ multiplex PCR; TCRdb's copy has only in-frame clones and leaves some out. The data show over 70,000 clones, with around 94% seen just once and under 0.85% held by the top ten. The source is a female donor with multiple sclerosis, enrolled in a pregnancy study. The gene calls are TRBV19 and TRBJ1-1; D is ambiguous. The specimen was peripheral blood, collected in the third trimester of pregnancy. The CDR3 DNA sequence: TGTGCCAGTAGTACTCTATTGAACACTGAAGCTTTCTTT. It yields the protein CASSTLLNTEAFF.